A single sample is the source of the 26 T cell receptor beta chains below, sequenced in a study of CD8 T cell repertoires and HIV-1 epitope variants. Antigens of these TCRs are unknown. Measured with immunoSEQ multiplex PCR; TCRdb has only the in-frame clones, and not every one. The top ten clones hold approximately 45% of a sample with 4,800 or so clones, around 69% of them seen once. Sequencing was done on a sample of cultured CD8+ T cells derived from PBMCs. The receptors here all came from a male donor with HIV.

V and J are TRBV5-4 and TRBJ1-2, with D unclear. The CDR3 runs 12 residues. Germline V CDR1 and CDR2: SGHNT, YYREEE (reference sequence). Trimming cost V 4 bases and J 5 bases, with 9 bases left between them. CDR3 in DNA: TGTGCCAGCAGCGCGGGTACTTATGGCTACACCTTC. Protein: CASSAGTYGYTF. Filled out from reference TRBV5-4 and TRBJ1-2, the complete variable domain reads ETGVTQSPTHLIKTRGQQVTLRCSSQSGHNTVSWYQQALGQGPQFIFQYYREEENGRGNFPPRFSGLQFPNYSSELNVNALELDDSALYLCASSAGTYGYTFGSGTRLTVV.

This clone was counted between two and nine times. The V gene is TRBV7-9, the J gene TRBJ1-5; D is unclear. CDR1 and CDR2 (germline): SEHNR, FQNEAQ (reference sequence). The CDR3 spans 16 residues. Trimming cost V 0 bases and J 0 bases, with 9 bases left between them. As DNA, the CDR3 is TGTGCCAGCAGCTTAGCGGGAGATTATAGCAATCAGCCCCAGCATTTT. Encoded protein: CASSLAGDYSNQPQHF.

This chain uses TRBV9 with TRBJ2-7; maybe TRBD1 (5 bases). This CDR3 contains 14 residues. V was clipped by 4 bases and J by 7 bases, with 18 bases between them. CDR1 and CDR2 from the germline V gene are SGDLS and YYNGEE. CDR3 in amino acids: CASSPSPQGGEQYF. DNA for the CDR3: TGTGCCAGCAGCCCGAGCCCGCAGGGTGGTGAGCAGTACTTC. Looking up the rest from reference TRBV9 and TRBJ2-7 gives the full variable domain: DSGVTQTPKHLITATGQRVTLRCSPRSGDLSVYWYQQSLDQGLQFLIQYYNGEERAKGNILERFSAQQFPDLHSELNLSSLELGDSALYFCASSPSPQGGEQYFGPGTRLTVT.

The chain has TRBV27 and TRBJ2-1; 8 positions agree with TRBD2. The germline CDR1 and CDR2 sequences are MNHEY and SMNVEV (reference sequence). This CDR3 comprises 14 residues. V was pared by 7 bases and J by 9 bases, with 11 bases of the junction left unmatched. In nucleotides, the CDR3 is TGTGCCAGCATTCGACCGGGACTAGGCCGTGAGCAGTTCTTC. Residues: CASIRPGLGREQFF.

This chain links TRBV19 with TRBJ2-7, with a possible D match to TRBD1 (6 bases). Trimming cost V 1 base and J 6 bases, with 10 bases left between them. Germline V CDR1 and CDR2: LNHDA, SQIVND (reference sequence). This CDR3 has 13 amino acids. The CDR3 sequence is CASSIGRGGEQYF. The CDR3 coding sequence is TGTGCCAGTAGTATAGGCAGGGGTGGCGAGCAGTACTTC.

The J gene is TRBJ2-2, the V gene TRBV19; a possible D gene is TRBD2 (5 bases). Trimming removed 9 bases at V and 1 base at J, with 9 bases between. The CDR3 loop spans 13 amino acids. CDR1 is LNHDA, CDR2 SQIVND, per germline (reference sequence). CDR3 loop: CASQGRNTGELFF. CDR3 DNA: TGTGCCAGCCAAGGGAGGAACACCGGGGAGCTGTTTTTT. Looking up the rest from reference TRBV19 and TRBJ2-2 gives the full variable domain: DGGITQSPKYLFRKEGQNVTLSCEQNLNHDAMYWYRQDPGQGLRLIYYSQIVNDFQKGDIAEGYSVSREKKESFPLTVTSAQKNPTAFYLCASQGRNTGELFFGEGSRLTVL.

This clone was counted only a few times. In DNA form, the CDR3 reads TGCGCCAGCAGCTCGGGACAGGGCTACGAGCAGTACTTC. It translates to CASSSGQGYEQYF. V gene TRBV5-1 combines with J gene TRBJ2-7, with 9 nucleotides matching TRBD1. The V gene end was trimmed by 3 bases and the J gene end by 3 bases; junction bases not matched to a gene: 1. This CDR3 contains 13 residues. Germline V gives CDR1 SGHRS, CDR2 YFSETQ.

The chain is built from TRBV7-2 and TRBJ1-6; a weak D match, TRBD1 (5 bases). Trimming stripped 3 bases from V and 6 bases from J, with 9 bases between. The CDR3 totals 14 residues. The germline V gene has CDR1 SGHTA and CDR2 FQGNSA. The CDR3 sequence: CASSFQGPNSPLHF. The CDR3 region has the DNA TGTGCCAGCAGCTTCCAGGGTCCTAATTCACCCCTCCACTTT.

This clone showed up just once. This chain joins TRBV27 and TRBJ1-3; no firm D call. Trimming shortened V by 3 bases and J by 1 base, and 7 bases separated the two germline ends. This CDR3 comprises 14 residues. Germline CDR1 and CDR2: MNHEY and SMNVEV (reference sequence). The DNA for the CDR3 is TGTGCCAGCAGTTTTTCCGTTTCTGGAAACACCATATATTTT. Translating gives CASSFSVSGNTIYF.

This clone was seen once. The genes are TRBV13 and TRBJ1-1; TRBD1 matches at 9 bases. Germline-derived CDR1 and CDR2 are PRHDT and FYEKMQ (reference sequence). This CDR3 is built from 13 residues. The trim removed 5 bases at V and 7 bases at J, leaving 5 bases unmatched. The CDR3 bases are TGTGCCAGCAGCCCGGACAGGGGTGGTGAAGCTTTCTTT. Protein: CASSPDRGGEAFF.

The CDR3 region is CASTDLVDYGYTF. CDR3 coding DNA: TGTGCCAGCACCGACCTCGTGGACTATGGCTACACCTTC. The J gene is TRBJ1-2, the V gene TRBV28; D not resolved. The CDR3 is made up of 13 amino acids. Germline CDR1 MDHEN, CDR2 SYDVKM. V was trimmed by 7 bases and J by 3 bases, leaving 12 bases between them.

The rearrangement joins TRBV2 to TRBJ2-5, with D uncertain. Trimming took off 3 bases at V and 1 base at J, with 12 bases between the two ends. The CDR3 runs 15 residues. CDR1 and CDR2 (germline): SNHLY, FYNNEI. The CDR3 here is CASSDRNWVQETQYF. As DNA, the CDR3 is TGTGCCAGCAGTGACAGGAATTGGGTCCAAGAGACCCAGTACTTC.

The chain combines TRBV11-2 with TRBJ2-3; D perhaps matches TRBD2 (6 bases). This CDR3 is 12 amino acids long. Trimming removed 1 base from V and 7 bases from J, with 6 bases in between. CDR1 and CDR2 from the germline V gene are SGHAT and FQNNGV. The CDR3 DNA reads TGTGCCAGCAGCTTAGGCGGGAATACGCAGTATTTT. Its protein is CASSLGGNTQYF.

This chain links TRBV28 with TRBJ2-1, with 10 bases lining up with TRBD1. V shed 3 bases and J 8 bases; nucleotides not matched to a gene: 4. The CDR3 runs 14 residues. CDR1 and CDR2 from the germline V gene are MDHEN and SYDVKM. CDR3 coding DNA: TGTGCCAGCAGTTTGGGACAGGGGTTGGATGAGCAGTTCTTC. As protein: CASSLGQGLDEQFF.

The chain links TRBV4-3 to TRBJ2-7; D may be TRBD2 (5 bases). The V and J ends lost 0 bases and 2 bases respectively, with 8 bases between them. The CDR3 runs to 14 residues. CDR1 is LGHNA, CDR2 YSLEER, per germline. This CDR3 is CASSQELVAYEQYF. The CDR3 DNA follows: TGCGCCAGCAGCCAAGAACTAGTGGCCTACGAGCAGTACTTC.

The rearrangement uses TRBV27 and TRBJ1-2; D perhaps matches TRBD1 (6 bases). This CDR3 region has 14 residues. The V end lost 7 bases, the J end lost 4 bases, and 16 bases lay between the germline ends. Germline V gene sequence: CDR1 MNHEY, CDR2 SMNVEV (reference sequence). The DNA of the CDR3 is TGTGCCAGCAAAACCGGGACAAACTTCTATGGCTACACCTTC. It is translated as CASKTGTNFYGYTF.

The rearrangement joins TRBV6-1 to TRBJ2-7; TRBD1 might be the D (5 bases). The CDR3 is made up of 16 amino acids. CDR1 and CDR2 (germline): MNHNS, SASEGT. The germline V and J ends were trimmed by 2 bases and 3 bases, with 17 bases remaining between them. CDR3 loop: CASSEPDSRAGYEQYF. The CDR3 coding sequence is TGTGCCAGCAGTGAACCTGACAGCCGGGCCGGCTACGAGCAGTACTTC.

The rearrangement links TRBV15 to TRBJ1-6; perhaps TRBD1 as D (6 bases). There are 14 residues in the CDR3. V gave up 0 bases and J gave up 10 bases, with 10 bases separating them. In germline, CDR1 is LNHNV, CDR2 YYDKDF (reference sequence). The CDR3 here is CATSRDLQGSPLHF. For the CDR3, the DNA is TGTGCCACCAGCAGAGATTTACAGGGCTCACCCCTCCACTTT.

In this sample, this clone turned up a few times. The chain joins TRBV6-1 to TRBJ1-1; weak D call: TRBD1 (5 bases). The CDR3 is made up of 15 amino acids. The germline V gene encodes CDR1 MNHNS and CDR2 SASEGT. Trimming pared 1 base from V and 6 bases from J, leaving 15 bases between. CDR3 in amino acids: CASSEVGGDIAEAFF. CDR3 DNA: TGTGCCAGCAGTGAAGTTGGAGGGGATATCGCTGAAGCTTTCTTT.

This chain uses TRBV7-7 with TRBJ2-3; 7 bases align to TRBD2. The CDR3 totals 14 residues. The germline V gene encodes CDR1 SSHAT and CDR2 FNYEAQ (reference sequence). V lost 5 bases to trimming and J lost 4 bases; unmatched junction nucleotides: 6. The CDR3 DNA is TGTGCCAGCAGCCCAGGGCTAGCGGCAGATACGCAGTATTTT. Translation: CASSPGLAADTQYF.

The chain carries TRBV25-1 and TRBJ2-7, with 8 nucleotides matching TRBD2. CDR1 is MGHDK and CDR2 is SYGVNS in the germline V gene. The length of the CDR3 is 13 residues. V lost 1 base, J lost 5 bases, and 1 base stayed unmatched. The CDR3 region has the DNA TGTGCCAGCAGTGAATTGACTAGCGACGAGCAGTACTTC. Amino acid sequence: CASSELTSDEQYF.

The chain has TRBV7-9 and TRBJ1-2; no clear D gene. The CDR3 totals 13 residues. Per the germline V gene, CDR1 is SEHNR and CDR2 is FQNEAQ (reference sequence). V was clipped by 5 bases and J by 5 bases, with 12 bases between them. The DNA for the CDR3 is TGTGCCAGCAGCCATCACCGGGGTTATGGCTACACCTTC. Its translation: CASSHHRGYGYTF. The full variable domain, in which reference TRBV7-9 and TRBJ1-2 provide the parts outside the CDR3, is DTGVSQNPRHKITKRGQNVTFRCDPISEHNRLYWYRQTLGQGPEFLTYFQNEAQLEKSRLLSDRFSAERPKGSFSTLEIQRTEQGDSAMYLCASSHHRGYGYTFGSGTRLTVV.

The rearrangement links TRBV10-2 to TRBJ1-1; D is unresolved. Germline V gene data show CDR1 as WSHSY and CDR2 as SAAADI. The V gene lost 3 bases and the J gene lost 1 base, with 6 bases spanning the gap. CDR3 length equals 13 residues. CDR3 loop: CASSDWSNTEAFF. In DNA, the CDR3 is TGCGCCAGCAGTGATTGGTCGAACACTGAAGCTTTCTTT.

This CDR3 is CASSYPQGDTQYF. CDR3 in DNA: TGTGCCAGCAGTTACCCACAGGGTGATACGCAGTATTTT. The J gene is TRBJ2-3, the V gene TRBV6-6; a possible D gene is TRBD1 (6 bases). CDR1 and CDR2 from the germline V gene are MNHNY and SVGAGI (reference sequence). The CDR3 is 13 residues long. V was cut by 2 bases and J by 6 bases, with 9 bases left in between.

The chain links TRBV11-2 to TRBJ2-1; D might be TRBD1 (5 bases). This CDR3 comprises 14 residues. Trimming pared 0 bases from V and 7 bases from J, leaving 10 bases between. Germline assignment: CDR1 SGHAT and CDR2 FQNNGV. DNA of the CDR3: TGTGCCAGCAGCTTAGACAGGGCGGTGAATGAGCAGTTCTTC. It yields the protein CASSLDRAVNEQFF.

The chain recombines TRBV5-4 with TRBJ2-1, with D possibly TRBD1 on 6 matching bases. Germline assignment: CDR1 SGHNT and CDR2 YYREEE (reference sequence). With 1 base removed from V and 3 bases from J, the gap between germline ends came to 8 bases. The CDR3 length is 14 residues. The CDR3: CASSLWTDYNEQFF. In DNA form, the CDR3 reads TGTGCCAGCAGCTTGTGGACAGACTACAATGAGCAGTTCTTC.